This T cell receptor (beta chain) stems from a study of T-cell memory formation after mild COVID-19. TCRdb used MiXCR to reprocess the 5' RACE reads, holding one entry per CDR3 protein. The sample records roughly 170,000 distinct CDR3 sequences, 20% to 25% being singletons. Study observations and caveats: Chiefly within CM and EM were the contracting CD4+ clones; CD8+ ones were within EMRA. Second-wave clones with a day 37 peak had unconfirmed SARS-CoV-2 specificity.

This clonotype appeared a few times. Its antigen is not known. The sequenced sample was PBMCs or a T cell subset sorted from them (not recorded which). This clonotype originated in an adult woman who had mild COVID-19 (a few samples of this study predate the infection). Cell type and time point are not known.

CDR3 coding DNA: TGTGCCAGCAGCTTAGTTGGTCAAGAGACCCAGTACTTC. Translated, it gives CASSLVGQETQYF. The chain joins TRBV7-8 to TRBJ2-5; D remains ambiguous. V was shortened by 1 base and J by 2 bases, with 5 bases between the two germline ends. The CDR3 contains 13 residues. Germline V gene sequence: CDR1 SGHVS, CDR2 FQNEAQ.